The rows below give T cell receptor beta chains drawn from one sample of a study of blood T cell repertoires in COVID-19. TCRdb's copy holds only in-frame clones and misses some; the assay was immunoSEQ multiplex PCR. In the table there are around 320,000 clones, around 90% of which are singletons. The sequencing input was PBMCs or T cells enriched from blood (not recorded which). These TCRs come from a woman under 30 with acute COVID-19. The CDR3 runs from the conserved cysteine through the conserved F or W. D genes are given only for firm matches. Rows may omit the clone size; those that give it use once, few, many or a size class.

j_call,clone_size,d_call,v_call,cdr3_nt,cdr3_aa
TRBJ1-1,.,.,TRBV30,TGTGCCTGGAGTGTTGGGCACCCGAACACTGAAGCTTTCTTT,CAWSVGHPNTEAFF
TRBJ2-2,once,.,TRBV28,TGTGCCAGCTCAACGGCGGGCGGGGAGCTGTTTTTT,CASSTAGGELFF
TRBJ1-2,.,TRBD1,TRBV28,TGTGCCAGCAGTTTATTCGGTTTTGGACAGGGTCCCTCGGGAGGCTACACCTTC,CASSLFGFGQGPSGGYTF
TRBJ1-2,.,TRBD1,TRBV28,TGTGCCAGCAGTTTAGACCCTGGGGGACAGATCTATGGCTACACCTTC,CASSLDPGGQIYGYTF
TRBJ2-1,.,.,TRBV3-1/TRBV3-2,TGTGCCAGCAGCCTAACCTTGACTCGACGCAATGAGCAGTTCTTC,CASSLTLTRRNEQFF
TRBJ1-1,.,.,TRBV19,TGTGCCAGTAGTATAGCGGCGGGGCGCGGGCCTGAAGCTTTCTTT,CASSIAAGRGPEAFF
TRBJ1-3,once,.,TRBV9,TGTGCCAGCAGCACAGGGTCTGGAAACACCATATATTTT,CASSTGSGNTIYF
TRBJ1-2,.,.,TRBV7-2,TGTGCCAGCAGCTTCAGGGAACCTAACTATGGCTACACCTTC,CASSFREPNYGYTF
TRBJ2-6,.,TRBD1,TRBV10-3,TGTGCCATCAGTGAGTCGGGACAGAATGAACCCGGGGCCAACGTCCTGACTTTC,CAISESGQNEPGANVLTF
TRBJ2-1,.,TRBD1,TRBV2,TGTGCCAGCAGCTCGGACAGGGACAATGAGCAGTTCTTC,CASSSDRDNEQFF
TRBJ2-2,.,TRBD2,TRBV13,TGTGCCAGCAGACTAGCGGGAGCCCCCGGGGAGCTGTTTTTT,CASRLAGAPGELFF
TRBJ1-2,few,TRBD1,TRBV13,TGTGCCAGCAGCTTTATCAGATGGACAGGGAGGCTTTATGGCTACACCTTC,CASSFIRWTGRLYGYTF
TRBJ1-1,.,.,TRBV18,TGTGCCAGCTCATCCGGGAACACTGAAGCTTTCTTT,CASSSGNTEAFF
TRBJ1-2,.,TRBD1,TRBV7-9,TGTGCCAGCAGCCCTATGGACAGGGCCTTTAACTATGGCTACACCTTC,CASSPMDRAFNYGYTF
TRBJ1-2,.,.,TRBV28,TGTGCCAGCAGTCGGGACACTATGAGGGGTGGCTACACCTTC,CASSRDTMRGGYTF
TRBJ1-4,.,TRBD1,TRBV19,TGTGCCAGTAGTAGCGGGACAGACTCCTATGAAAAACTGTTTTTT,CASSSGTDSYEKLFF
TRBJ2-1,.,TRBD2,TRBV7-2,TGTGCCAGCAGCTTAGATGTGACTAGCGGGAGAAATGAGCAGTTCTTC,CASSLDVTSGRNEQFF
TRBJ2-3,once,.,TRBV4-2,TGTGCCAGCAGCCAAGATCGGGGGATTCCCACAGATACGCAGTATTTT,CASSQDRGIPTDTQYF
TRBJ1-2,once,TRBD1,TRBV29-1,TGCAGCGTTGAAGGACAGGGGGATGGCTACACCTTC,CSVEGQGDGYTF
TRBJ2-7,.,.,TRBV19,TGTGCCAGTAGTATAGAGGGGCAGAAGCAGTACTTC,CASSIEGQKQYF
TRBJ2-7,.,.,TRBV9,TGTGCCAGCAGCCAGGTGGAGGCGTCCTACGAGCAGTACTTC,CASSQVEASYEQYF
TRBJ2-1,.,TRBD2,TRBV29-1,TGCAGCACCACGCCCGGACTAGTAAACAATGAGCAGTTCTTC,CSTTPGLVNNEQFF
TRBJ2-6,.,.,TRBV27,TGTGCCAGCAGTTTATCTTACACAAACGTCCTGACTTTC,CASSLSYTNVLTF
TRBJ1-3,.,.,TRBV6-5,TGTGCCAGCAGTTACGGAGGGGCATTCTCTGGAAACACCATATATTTT,CASSYGGAFSGNTIYF
TRBJ2-1,.,TRBD2,TRBV7-9,TGTGCCAGCAGCTTCCTCAGCGGGAGCCCCTACAATGAGCAGTTCTTC,CASSFLSGSPYNEQFF
TRBJ1-2,.,TRBD1,TRBV5-1,TGCGCCAGCAGCCCCTCAAAAGTAACCGGGACAGGGGACACTGGCTACACCTTC,CASSPSKVTGTGDTGYTF
TRBJ1-1,.,.,TRBV28,TGTGCCAGCACCGCGAGGGGAGCGGGTGAAGCTTTCTTT,CASTARGAGEAFF
TRBJ2-1,.,TRBD1,TRBV29-1,TGCAGCGTTGAAGATCCCGGGACAGGGATCAATGAGCAGTTCTTC,CSVEDPGTGINEQFF
TRBJ1-4,.,.,TRBV19,TGTGCCAGTAGTATGTGGCGGACGGGGGTTGATGAAAAACTGTTTTTT,CASSMWRTGVDEKLFF
TRBJ1-1,once,TRBD1,TRBV5-1,TGCGCCAGCAGCTCGGGACAGATGAACACTGAAGCTTTCTTT,CASSSGQMNTEAFF
TRBJ2-1,once,.,TRBV28,TGTGCCAGCGAAGGCGGTCGCTCCTACAATGAGCAGTTCTTC,CASEGGRSYNEQFF
TRBJ1-2,once,TRBD1,TRBV7-9,TGTGCCAGCAGCTCCCAAGAGGCCAGGGGGATCGGCTACACCTTC,CASSSQEARGIGYTF
TRBJ1-3,.,TRBD1,TRBV18,TGTGCCAGCTCACCACAGGGACAGGGGGCCTCTGGAAACACCATATATTTT,CASSPQGQGASGNTIYF
TRBJ1-2,.,.,TRBV5-1,TGCGCCAGCAGCTCGGCAGGGGCGGGTGGCTACACCTTC,CASSSAGAGGYTF
TRBJ1-2,once,.,TRBV20-1,TGCAGTCGGGGGGGAAAGGGCTACACCTTC,CSRGGKGYTF
TRBJ2-5,.,.,TRBV27,TGTGCCAGCAGTTCGCGACTAGGTGGGGCGGGAGAGACCCAGTACTTC,CASSSRLGGAGETQYF
TRBJ1-2,.,TRBD1,TRBV30,TGTGCCTGGAGTTTCGGGACAGTGGGTGGCTACACCTTC,CAWSFGTVGGYTF
TRBJ2-7,.,.,TRBV27,TGTGCCAGCAGTTTAACCCCAGGGGCCCTTACCTACGAGCAGTACTTC,CASSLTPGALTYEQYF
TRBJ2-7,.,TRBD2,TRBV5-5,TGTGCCAGCAGCGAGAGCGGGAACTACGAGCAGTACTTC,CASSESGNYEQYF
TRBJ2-5,.,TRBD1,TRBV7-9,TGTGCCAGCAGCTACAGGGGAGAGACCCAGTACTTC,CASSYRGETQYF
TRBJ2-2,once,.,TRBV11-3,TGTGCCAGCAGCAGCAATCAGGGGACGTACACCGGGGAGCTGTTTTTT,CASSSNQGTYTGELFF
TRBJ2-7,once,.,TRBV27,TGTGCCAGCAGTTTATCGCGACAGGCCTACGAGCAGTACTTC,CASSLSRQAYEQYF
TRBJ1-1,.,.,TRBV12-3/TRBV12-4,TGTGCCAGCCGCGGCAGGGTCACTGAAGCTTTCTTT,CASRGRVTEAFF
TRBJ2-2,.,.,TRBV9,TGTGCCAGCAGCCCCAGGGGAACCGGGGAGCTGTTTTTT,CASSPRGTGELFF
TRBJ1-1,.,.,TRBV28,TGTGCCAGCAGCGGGGGGCAAGGCACTGAAGCTTTCTTT,CASSGGQGTEAFF
TRBJ2-7,.,.,TRBV5-8,TGTGCCAGCAGCTTAAGGGGGATTCAATGGGAGCAGTACTTC,CASSLRGIQWEQYF
TRBJ2-5,.,.,TRBV10-3,TGTGCCATCAGTGAGCCCGACAAGCGGCCCCAAGAGACCCAGTACTTC,CAISEPDKRPQETQYF
TRBJ2-1,.,TRBD2,TRBV27,TGTGCCAGCAGTTTAATCAGCGGGAGGGCCGATGAGCAGTTCTTC,CASSLISGRADEQFF
TRBJ1-5,.,TRBD1,TRBV5-6,TGTGCCAGCAGCTTGATGCCTGGGACAGGGATCAATCAGCCCCAGCATTTT,CASSLMPGTGINQPQHF
TRBJ2-1,.,TRBD2,TRBV28,TGTGCCAGCAGTTTGGGCGGGAGTAATAATGAGCAGTTCTTC,CASSLGGSNNEQFF
TRBJ1-2,.,.,TRBV9,TGTGCCAGCAGCGTAGACCAGAATAACTATGGCTACACCTTC,CASSVDQNNYGYTF
TRBJ1-2,.,.,TRBV6-1,TGTGCCAGCAGTGAAGTGGAAGGAGTCTATGGCTACACCTTC,CASSEVEGVYGYTF
TRBJ1-4,.,.,TRBV5-1,TGCGCCACCCGTGAGGGAACGGGGGTTAATGAAAAACTGTTTTTT,CATREGTGVNEKLFF
TRBJ1-2,.,.,TRBV7-9,TGTGCCAGCACCCGCGGGGGGGGCTACACCTTC,CASTRGGGYTF
TRBJ2-7,.,.,TRBV6-5,TGTGCCAGCAGTTACTCGGTCTGGGCCCCCTACGAGCAGTACTTC,CASSYSVWAPYEQYF